What follows are 20 T cell receptor beta chains derived from one specimen sequenced in a study of blood T cell repertoires in COVID-19 (TCRdb year 2020). Libraries were constructed by the immunoSEQ multiplex PCR assay. TCRdb limited this immuneACCESS table to in-frame rearrangements with V and J called. A share of clones is missing; checked studies link under half to unresolved V genes, and the rest is unexplained. For this sample the table gives around 110,000 clones, of which roughly 83% were detected only once. The top ten hold approximately 2.3% of the sample. Sequenced input: peripheral blood. The source is a man younger than 45 with acute or convalescent COVID-19.

The rearrangement joins TRBV7-9 to TRBJ1-2; D not certain. Germline V gene sequence: CDR1 SEHNR, CDR2 FQNEAQ (reference sequence). The CDR3 consists of 14 residues. V dropped 2 bases and J dropped 5 bases, with 12 bases sitting between them. The CDR3, as DNA: TGTGCCAGCAGCTTACAGGCAGTACTTTATGGCTACACCTTC. Protein sequence: CASSLQAVLYGYTF.

The chain has TRBV18 and TRBJ2-7; a weak D match, TRBD2 (6 bases). The V gene lost 4 bases and the J gene lost 0 bases, with 7 bases spanning the gap. The germline CDR1 and CDR2 sequences are KGHSH and LQKENI. This CDR3 is 13 amino acids long. This CDR3 is CASSQLASYEQYV. The CDR3 region has the DNA TGTGCCAGCTCACAACTAGCCTCCTACGAGCAGTACGTC.

This clone has only a few counts. This chain links TRBV14 with TRBJ2-7; 9 bases map to TRBD2. Germline V lookup: CDR1 SGHDN, CDR2 FVKESK. The CDR3 extends over 17 amino acids. V lost 4 bases and J lost 4; bases outside the gene matches: 14. The DNA of the CDR3 is TGTGCCAGCAGCCCTTGGGGACTAGCACCAGTTACTTACGAGCAGTACTTC. Protein: CASSPWGLAPVTYEQYF.

The chain recombines TRBV29-1 with TRBJ1-1; D is ambiguous. The germline V gene encodes CDR1 SQVTM and CDR2 ANQGSEA. Between the trimmed V and J ends, which lost 7 bases and 1 base, there was a span of 7 bases. This CDR3 is built from 11 residues. The CDR3 DNA reads as TGCAGCGGAACCGGGAACACTGAAGCTTTCTTT. Translating gives CSGTGNTEAFF.

V gene TRBV6-1 combines with J gene TRBJ1-3, with 8 nucleotides matching TRBD1. J lost 3 bases, V lost 0 bases, and 4 bases had no gene match. The CDR3 contains 16 residues. CDR1 MNHNS and CDR2 SASEGT come from the germline V gene. The CDR3, as DNA: TGTGCCAGCAGTGAAGCCATCGGACAGGGTGGAAACACCATATATTTT. This encodes CASSEAIGQGGNTIYF.

This clone appeared a few times. V and J are TRBV7-8 and TRBJ2-1, with TRBD1 as a possible D gene (6 bases). Trimming took 5 bases from V and 0 from J, leaving 14 bases between them. The length of the CDR3 is 16 residues. Looked up from germline, CDR1 is SGHVS and CDR2 is FQNEAQ. For the CDR3, the DNA is TGTGCCAGCAGCCCAGGGGTGGGTATCTCCTACAATGAGCAGTTCTTC. It encodes CASSPGVGISYNEQFF.

The chain joins TRBV11-2 to TRBJ2-5, with D possibly TRBD2 on 6 matching bases. Germline-derived CDR1 and CDR2 are SGHAT and FQNNGV. Trimming left V 1 base short and J 2 bases short, with 14 bases between. This CDR3 spans 16 amino acids. The CDR3: CASSLVSSVKQETQYF. The CDR3 nucleotides are TGTGCCAGCAGCTTAGTTTCTAGCGTAAAACAAGAGACCCAGTACTTC.

V gene TRBV27 combines with J gene TRBJ2-3; D gene ambiguous. Looked up from germline, CDR1 is MNHEY and CDR2 is SMNVEV (reference sequence). The V and J ends lost 5 bases and 0 bases respectively, with 12 bases between them. The CDR3 has 15 amino acids. The CDR3 nucleotides read TGTGCCAGCAGTCCTCTGGAGTTCAGCACAGATACGCAGTATTTT. It yields the protein CASSPLEFSTDTQYF.

The chain recombines TRBV12-5 with TRBJ2-5; 13 nucleotides align to TRBD2. This CDR3 has 17 residues. V dropped 5 bases and J dropped 7; count of bases not matched to a gene: 13. CDR1 is LGHNT, CDR2 FRNRAP, per germline. The CDR3 region has the DNA TGTGCTAGTGGTACCCCGACTAGCGGGGGGCCCTCAGGGACCCAGTACTTC. Translation: CASGTPTSGGPSGTQYF.

This chain links TRBV6-5 with TRBJ2-6, with TRBD1 identical over 7 bases. Germline CDR1 is MNHEY and CDR2 is SVGAGI. The CDR3 covers 15 residues. V was clipped by 7 bases and J by 0 bases; unmatched bases: 3. CDR3 sequence reads: CASNAGGSGANVLTF. The CDR3 bases are TGTGCCAGCAACGCAGGGGGCTCTGGGGCCAACGTCCTGACTTTC.

This clone was seen a single time. Here the CDR3 DNA reads TGTGCCAGCAGCTTAAATGCGGGGGAGACCCAGTACTTC. Protein product: CASSLNAGETQYF. The chain has TRBV7-3 and TRBJ2-5; maybe TRBD2 (6 bases). V was cut by 1 base and J by 5 bases, with 8 bases left in between. The germline V gene has CDR1 SGHTA and CDR2 FQGTGA. There are 13 residues in the CDR3.

V gene TRBV5-1 combines with J gene TRBJ2-1, with 9 bases fitting TRBD2. The V gene's germline CDR1 is SGHRS and CDR2 YFSETQ. The CDR3 is 15 amino acids. Trimming cost V 0 bases and J 5 bases; bases outside gene matches: 3. DNA of the CDR3: TGCGCCAGCAGCTTGGGGCTAGCGGGAAACAATGAGCAGTTCTTC. Amino acids: CASSLGLAGNNEQFF. The complete variable domain, with remaining parts taken from reference TRBV5-1 and TRBJ2-1, reads KAGVTQTPRYLIKTRGQQVTLSCSPISGHRSVSWYQQTPGQGLQFLFEYFSETQRNKGNFPGRFSGRQFSNSRSEMNVSTLELGDSALYLCASSLGLAGNNEQFFGPGTRLTVL.

The chain combines TRBV29-1 with TRBJ1-6, with no clear D. The germline V and J ends were trimmed by 4 bases and 17 bases, with 15 bases remaining between them. CDR3 length: 11 amino acids. CDR1 is SQVTM and CDR2 is ANQGSEA in the germline V gene. DNA for the CDR3: TGCAGCGTTGTTATTTCTGGCCACATCCACTTT. Amino acids: CSVVISGHIHF.

In DNA, the CDR3 is TGTGCCAGCAGCCAAGATACCGAAAGAGGACAGCCCCAGCATTTT. Its translation: CASSQDTERGQPQHF. The gene calls are TRBV3-1 (or the pseudogene TRBV3-2) and TRBJ1-5; D uncertain. Trimming stripped 0 bases from V and 7 bases from J, with 13 bases between. Looked up from germline, CDR1 is LGHDT and CDR2 is YNNKEL (reference sequence). The CDR3 covers 15 residues.

Only one count was recorded for this clone. The chain recombines TRBV9 with TRBJ2-1; 10 positions agree with TRBD2. The V and J ends lost 7 bases and 12 bases, in that order; junction bases with no gene match: 22. Germline-derived CDR1 and CDR2 are SGDLS and YYNGEE. This CDR3 contains 17 residues. This CDR3 reads CASSPWLAGARRLGQFF. CDR3 DNA sequence: TGTGCCAGCTCTCCCTGGCTAGCGGGGGCCCGGCGCCTAGGGCAGTTCTTC.

The chain has TRBV19 and TRBJ1-2; D ambiguous. The CDR3 covers 14 residues. The V and J ends lost 3 bases and 5 bases respectively, with 13 bases between them. The V gene's germline CDR1 is LNHDA and CDR2 SQIVND (reference sequence). Here the CDR3 DNA reads TGTGCCAGTAGTATTGTCGGGGTTTCTTATGGCTACACCTTC. Translation gives CASSIVGVSYGYTF.

This clone was seen more than once but under ten times. The V and J genes are TRBV7-2 and TRBJ1-1; D is uncertain. The CDR3 has 13 residues. Per germline, CDR1 SGHTA and CDR2 FQGNSA. Trimming removed 5 bases at V and 3 bases at J, with 10 bases between. CDR3: CASSQNGYTEAFF. CDR3 nucleotides: TGTGCCAGCAGCCAGAACGGGTACACTGAAGCTTTCTTT.

V is TRBV18 and J is TRBJ2-1, with 13 bases fitting TRBD2. The CDR3 contains 15 residues. V lost 4 bases to trimming and J lost 7 bases; unmatched junction nucleotides: 4. Germline V CDR1 and CDR2: KGHSH, LQKENI. Written as DNA, the CDR3 is TGTGCCAGCTCACTAACTAGCGGGGGGGTGAATGAGCAGTTCTTC. Translation gives CASSLTSGGVNEQFF.

This rearrangement joins TRBV6-2 or TRBV6-3 to TRBJ1-1, with no clear D. The CDR3 loop spans 13 amino acids. CDR1 and CDR2 from the germline V gene are MNHEY and SVGEGT. V gave up 4 bases and J gave up 1 base, with 7 bases separating them. CDR3: CASSSRWNTEAFF. CDR3 bases: TGTGCCAGCAGTTCGCGGTGGAACACTGAAGCTTTCTTT.

The chain couples TRBV5-4 to TRBJ1-2; TRBD1 is a possible D gene (6 bases). Trimming took off 5 bases at V and 4 bases at J, with 12 bases between the two ends. Germline lookup yields CDR1 SGHNT and CDR2 YYREEE (reference sequence). The CDR3 has 13 amino acids. The CDR3 region is CASSSGTLYGYTF. The DNA for the CDR3 is TGTGCCAGCAGTTCCGGGACACTCTATGGCTACACCTTC.